This TCR beta chain was captured in a study of CD8 T cells in ankylosing spondylitis. Study observations and caveats: Within ankylosing spondylitis blood, a TCR beta motif made up of eight or nine highly homologous variants appeared to be characteristic. Some motif variants had been reported before (in reactive arthritis synovial fluid and blood).

Libraries for TCR beta were made by quantitative 5'-RACE with molecular barcodes. Using its own MiXCR run on the 5' RACE reads, TCRdb lists one record per CDR3 protein. The data contain some 100,000 distinct CDR3 sequences, roughly 8.5% of them singletons. This CDR3 has 15 residues. V was shortened by 4 bases and J by 0 bases, with 12 bases between the two germline ends. Germline V gives CDR1 LGHNT, CDR2 FRNRAP. This clonotype was detected only a few times. What it binds is not known. This clonotype was sampled from a male donor with ankylosing spondylitis. The specimen sequenced was blood, either unsorted or a sorted T cell fraction (not recorded which). This sequence joins TRBV12-5 and TRBJ1-1; possibly TRBD1 for D (5 bases). CDR3 sequence: CASGSSQEVNTEAFF. Here the CDR3 DNA reads TGTGCTAGTGGTTCTTCACAGGAAGTGAACACTGAAGCTTTCTTT.